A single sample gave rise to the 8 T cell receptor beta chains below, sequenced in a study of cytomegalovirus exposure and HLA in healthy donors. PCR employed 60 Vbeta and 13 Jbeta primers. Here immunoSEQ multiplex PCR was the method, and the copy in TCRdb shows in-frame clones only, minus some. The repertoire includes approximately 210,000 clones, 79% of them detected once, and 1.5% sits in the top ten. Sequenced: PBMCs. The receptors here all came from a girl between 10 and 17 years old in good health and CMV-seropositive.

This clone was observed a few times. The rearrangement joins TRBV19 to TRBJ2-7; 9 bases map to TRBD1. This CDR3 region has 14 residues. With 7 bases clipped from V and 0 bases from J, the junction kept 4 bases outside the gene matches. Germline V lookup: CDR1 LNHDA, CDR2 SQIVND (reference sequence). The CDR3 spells CASNRGQGSYEQYF. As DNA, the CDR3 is TGTGCCAGTAATAGGGGACAGGGCTCCTACGAGCAGTACTTC.

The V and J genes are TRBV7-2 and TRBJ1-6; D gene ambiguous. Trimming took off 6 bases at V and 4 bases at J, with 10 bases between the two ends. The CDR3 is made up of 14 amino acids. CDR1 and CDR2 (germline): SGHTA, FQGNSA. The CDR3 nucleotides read TGTGCCAGCAGTCTGCCTGAGTATAATTCACCCCTCCACTTT. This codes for CASSLPEYNSPLHF. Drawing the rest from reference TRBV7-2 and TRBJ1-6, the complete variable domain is GAGVSQSPSNKVTEKGKDVELRCDPISGHTALYWYRQSLGQGLEFLIYFQGNSAPDKSGLPSDRFSAERTGGSVSTLTIQRTQQEDSAVYLCASSLPEYNSPLHFGNGTRLTVT.

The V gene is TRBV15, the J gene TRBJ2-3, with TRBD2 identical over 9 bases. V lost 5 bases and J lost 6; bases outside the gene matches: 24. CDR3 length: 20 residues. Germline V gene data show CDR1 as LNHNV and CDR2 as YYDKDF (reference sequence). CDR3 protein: CATSGWAQSGWRGGADTQYF. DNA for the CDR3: TGTGCCACCAGCGGTTGGGCCCAAAGCGGATGGCGGGGGGGCGCGGATACGCAGTATTTT.

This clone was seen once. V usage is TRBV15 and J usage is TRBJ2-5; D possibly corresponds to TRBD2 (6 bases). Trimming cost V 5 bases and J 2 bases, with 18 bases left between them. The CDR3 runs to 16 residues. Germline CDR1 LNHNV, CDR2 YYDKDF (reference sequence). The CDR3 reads CATSSRDSGPQETQYF. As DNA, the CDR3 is TGTGCCACCAGCTCCCGGGACTCAGGGCCGCAAGAGACCCAGTACTTC.

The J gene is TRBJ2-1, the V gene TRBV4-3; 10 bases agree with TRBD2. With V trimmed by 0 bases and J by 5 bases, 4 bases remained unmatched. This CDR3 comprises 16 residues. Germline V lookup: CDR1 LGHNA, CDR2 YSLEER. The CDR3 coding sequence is TGCGCCAGCAGCCAAGAAGCGGGGGGGCCTCACAATGAGCAGTTCTTC. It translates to CASSQEAGGPHNEQFF.

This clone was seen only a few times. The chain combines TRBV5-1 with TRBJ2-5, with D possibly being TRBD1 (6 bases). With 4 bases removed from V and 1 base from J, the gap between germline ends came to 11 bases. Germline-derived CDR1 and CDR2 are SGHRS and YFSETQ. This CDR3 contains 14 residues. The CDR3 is CASSKTGPQETQYF. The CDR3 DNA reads TGCGCCAGCAGCAAAACAGGGCCCCAAGAGACCCAGTACTTC.

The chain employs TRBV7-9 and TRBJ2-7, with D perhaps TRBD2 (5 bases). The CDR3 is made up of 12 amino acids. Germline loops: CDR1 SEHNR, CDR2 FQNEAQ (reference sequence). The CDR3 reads CADRGLSYEQYF. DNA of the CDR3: TGTGCGGATAGAGGGTTATCCTACGAGCAGTACTTC.

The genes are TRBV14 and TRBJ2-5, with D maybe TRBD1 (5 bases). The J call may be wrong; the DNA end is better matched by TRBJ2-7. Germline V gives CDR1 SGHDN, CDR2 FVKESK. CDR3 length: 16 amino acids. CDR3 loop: CASSQGSAGKAYEQYF. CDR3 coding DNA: TGTGCCAGCAGCCAAGGTTCGGCAGGGAAGGCCTACGAGCAGTACTTC.